What follows are 22 T cell receptor beta chains derived from one specimen sequenced in a study of identical twins. Using its own MiXCR run on the 5' RACE reads, TCRdb lists one record per CDR3 protein. The table shows hundreds of thousands of distinct CDR3 sequences, with 8% to 9% occurring only once. These data were also filed under a second study, of yellow fever vaccine responses in identical twins.

Specimen: memory (CD45RO+) T cells sorted from blood. The receptors here all came from a woman younger than 30 in good health.

This clonotype occurred many times. V usage is TRBV5-6 and J usage is TRBJ1-1; weak D call: TRBD1 (6 bases). Germline assignment: CDR1 SGHDT and CDR2 YYEEEE. The CDR3 covers 16 residues. Trimming took off 5 bases at V and 0 bases at J, with 17 bases between the two ends. The CDR3 nucleotides are TGTGCCAGCAGTCACCTGGACAGACTTATGAACACTGAAGCTTTCTTT. Translating it yields CASSHLDRLMNTEAFF.

The sample holds a few counts of this clonotype. The rearrangement uses TRBV20-1 and TRBJ1-6, with 7 bases identical to TRBD1. V shed 6 bases and J 9 bases; nucleotides not matched to a gene: 8. The CDR3 is made up of 13 amino acids. The V gene's germline CDR1 is DFQATT and CDR2 SNEGSKA (reference sequence). The DNA for the CDR3 is TGCAGTGCCAGACAGGGACCGGGTTCACCCCTCCACTTT. Translating gives CSARQGPGSPLHF.

This clonotype was counted at least ten times. This rearrangement joins TRBV25-1 to TRBJ1-3, with D possibly matching TRBD1 (5 bases). Trimming removed 3 bases from V and 0 bases from J, with 9 bases in between. The germline gives CDR1 MGHDK, CDR2 SYGVNS. This CDR3 region has 15 residues. CDR3 in amino acids: CASSEGVFSGNTIYF. In DNA, the CDR3 is TGTGCCAGCAGTGAGGGGGTGTTCTCTGGAAACACCATATATTTT. The variable domain in full, with the rest retrieved from reference TRBV25-1 and TRBJ1-3, is EADIYQTPRYLVIGTGKKITLECSQTMGHDKMYWYQQDPGMELHLIHYSYGVNSTEKGDLSSESTVSRIRTEHFPLTLESARPSHTSQYLCASSEGVFSGNTIYFGEGSWLTVV.

This clonotype has ten or more counts. The chain combines TRBV11-2 with TRBJ2-1; 10 positions match TRBD1. Germline V CDR1 and CDR2: SGHAT, FQNNGV. J gave up 7 bases and V 4 bases, and 10 bases lay outside the gene matches. CDR3 length equals 16 residues. The CDR3 DNA sequence: TGTGCCAGCAGCTCGCGCCTCGGACAGGGGGGAAATGAGCAGTTCTTC. It is translated as CASSSRLGQGGNEQFF.

This clonotype appeared many times. The chain combines TRBV14 with TRBJ2-1; D is uncertain. The CDR3 is made up of 14 amino acids. Germline loops: CDR1 SGHDN, CDR2 FVKESK. V was clipped by 6 bases and J by 0 bases, with 9 bases between them. The CDR3: CASRPGGSYNEQFF. Here the CDR3 DNA reads TGTGCCAGCAGACCGGGTGGCTCCTACAATGAGCAGTTCTTC.

This clonotype occurred a few times. V usage is TRBV6-1 and J usage is TRBJ1-2; TRBD1 might be the D (5 bases). V dropped 5 bases and J dropped 4 bases, with 14 bases sitting between them. The germline V gene encodes CDR1 MNHNS and CDR2 SASEGT. The CDR3 loop spans 14 amino acids. CDR3 sequence: CASSTGREGYGYTF. CDR3 bases: TGTGCCAGCAGTACGGGCAGGGAAGGCTATGGCTACACCTTC.

In this sample, this clonotype turned up a few times. V usage is TRBV28 and J usage is TRBJ2-1; D gene ambiguous. This CDR3 contains 13 residues. The ends were cut back, 3 bases at V and 7 bases at J, with 10 bases in the middle. Germline assignment: CDR1 MDHEN and CDR2 SYDVKM. DNA of the CDR3: TGTGCCAGCAGTTTGCCGGCCCTAAATGAGCAGTTCTTC. Amino acid sequence: CASSLPALNEQFF.

Points on this clonotype: A much bigger clone sits one base away, suggesting this may be a read error. The rearrangement links TRBV11-2 to TRBJ2-4; D may be TRBD1 (6 bases). This CDR3 is built from 15 residues. The V end lost 8 bases, the J end lost 1 base, and 15 bases lay between the germline ends. From germline, CDR1 is SGHAT and CDR2 FQNNGV. CDR3 bases: TGTGCCAGCGGCCGCCGTGGGGGCGCCAAAAACATTCAGTACTTC. Residues: CASGRRGGAKNIQYF.

The chain employs TRBV10-3 and TRBJ1-4; D may be TRBD1 (6 bases). With 7 bases removed from V and 8 bases from J, the gap between germline ends came to 17 bases. Germline lookup yields CDR1 ENHRY and CDR2 SYGVKD. This CDR3 comprises 14 residues. CDR3 sequence: CAITADRFGEKLFF. The CDR3 DNA is TGTGCCATCACCGCCGACAGGTTCGGGGAAAAACTGTTTTTT.

The genes are TRBV18 and TRBJ2-5, with 12 bases aligning to TRBD2. The CDR3 has 14 residues. Germline V lookup: CDR1 KGHSH, CDR2 LQKENI. The V gene end was trimmed by 6 bases and the J gene end by 3 bases; junction bases not matched to a gene: 2. The CDR3 reads CASSRTSGKETQYF. The DNA for the CDR3 is TGTGCCAGCTCTCGGACTAGCGGGAAAGAGACCCAGTACTTC.

This clonotype was observed a handful of times. The J gene is TRBJ2-3, the V gene TRBV6-5; D is unclear. Germline CDR1 reads MNHEY; CDR2 reads SVGAGI. V shed 2 bases and J shed 2 bases, with 5 bases lying between them. The CDR3 consists of 13 residues. CDR3 DNA: TGTGCCAGCAGTTACGCAATCACAGATACGCAGTATTTT. Residues: CASSYAITDTQYF.

The gene calls are TRBV20-1 and TRBJ2-5; 11 positions agree with TRBD2. Unmatched junction bases numbered 10, after V lost 6 bases and J lost 4 bases. This CDR3 contains 15 residues. CDR1 is DFQATT and CDR2 is SNEGSKA in the germline V gene (reference sequence). The CDR3 spells CSAQGLADAPETQYF. The DNA of the CDR3 is TGCAGTGCCCAGGGACTAGCGGACGCTCCAGAGACCCAGTACTTC.

This clonotype has a handful of counts. This rearrangement joins TRBV2 to TRBJ1-2, with D uncertain. This CDR3 is built from 14 residues. The V gene's germline CDR1 is SNHLY and CDR2 FYNNEI. Trimming pared 1 base from V and 4 bases from J, leaving 10 bases between. This CDR3 is CASSEVRGPYGYTF. The CDR3 region has the DNA TGTGCCAGCAGTGAAGTGCGGGGTCCCTATGGCTACACCTTC.

This clonotype was counted a few times. The J gene is TRBJ2-7, the V gene TRBV12-3 or TRBV12-4; D not certain. The V end lost 6 bases, the J end lost 2 bases, and 14 bases lay between the germline ends. This CDR3 spans 14 amino acids. The CDR3, as DNA: TGTGCCAGCAGCTCCCACGCCCATACCTACGAGCAGTACTTC. Translating gives CASSSHAHTYEQYF.

The rearrangement joins TRBV19 to TRBJ1-1; no firm D call. The CDR3 is made up of 14 amino acids. Germline V gives CDR1 LNHDA, CDR2 SQIVND (reference sequence). V was clipped by 3 bases and J by 8 bases, with 16 bases between them. DNA of the CDR3: TGTGCCAGTAGTATCCCGCAGGCCCTCGGGGAAGCTTTCTTT. Translation gives CASSIPQALGEAFF.

The gene calls are TRBV12-3 or TRBV12-4 and TRBJ1-3; D remains unclear. The CDR3 totals 14 residues. The V gene lost 3 bases and the J gene lost 3 bases, with 9 bases spanning the gap. CDR3 nucleotides: TGTGCCAGCAGTTTTGGTCCCAGTGGAAACACCATATATTTT. It yields the protein CASSFGPSGNTIYF.

The chain uses TRBV27 and TRBJ2-6; 7 bases are shared with TRBD1. The germline gives CDR1 MNHEY, CDR2 SMNVEV (reference sequence). With V trimmed by 6 bases and J by 0 bases, 8 bases remained unmatched. The CDR3 sequence is 17 residues long. In DNA form, the CDR3 reads TGTGCCAGCAGGCCTGGACAGGCGAACTCTGGGGCCAACGTCCTGACTTTC. Translating gives CASRPGQANSGANVLTF.

This clonotype was detected many times. The V gene is TRBV12-3 or TRBV12-4, the J gene TRBJ1-1; perhaps TRBD1 as D (5 bases). The ends were cut back, 1 base at V and 3 bases at J, with 6 bases in the middle. The CDR3 is 13 residues long. CDR3 in amino acids: CASSLGGDTEAFF. CDR3 DNA: TGTGCCAGCAGTTTAGGGGGCGACACTGAAGCTTTCTTT.

This clonotype was counted ten times or more. The CDR3 protein is CASSLGLNEQYF. CDR3 nucleotides: TGTGCCAGCAGTTTAGGATTGAACGAGCAGTACTTC. The chain combines TRBV12-3 or TRBV12-4 with TRBJ2-7, with unresolved D. The CDR3 length is 12 residues. Trimming removed 1 base from V and 5 bases from J, with 6 bases in between.

V and J are TRBV7-2 and TRBJ2-3; 8 nucleotides align to TRBD2. The germline V gene has CDR1 SGHTA and CDR2 FQGNSA. The CDR3 consists of 15 residues. The J segment lost 2 bases and the V segment lost 5 bases, leaving 6 bases of the junction unmatched. This chain's CDR3 is CASSLRTSSTDTQYF. DNA for the CDR3: TGTGCCAGCAGCCTTAGGACTAGCTCCACAGATACGCAGTATTTT.

This clonotype was detected a few times. This chain uses TRBV29-1 with TRBJ1-2, with no clear D. V shed 1 base and J shed 6 bases, with 12 bases lying between them. CDR1 is SQVTM and CDR2 is ANQGSEA in the germline V gene. This CDR3 contains 13 residues. CDR3 sequence (DNA): TGCAGCGTTGAAGCGTCTCCCCACCATGGCTACACCTTC. This sequence encodes CSVEASPHHGYTF.

This rearrangement joins TRBV20-1 to TRBJ1-2; TRBD1 aligns across 7 bases. V shed 5 bases and J 0 bases; nucleotides not matched to a gene: 6. Germline CDR1 reads DFQATT; CDR2 reads SNEGSKA (reference sequence). CDR3 length: 14 amino acids. The CDR3 here is CSAAQGTANYGYTF. The CDR3 bases are TGCAGTGCTGCCCAGGGGACAGCTAACTATGGCTACACCTTC.